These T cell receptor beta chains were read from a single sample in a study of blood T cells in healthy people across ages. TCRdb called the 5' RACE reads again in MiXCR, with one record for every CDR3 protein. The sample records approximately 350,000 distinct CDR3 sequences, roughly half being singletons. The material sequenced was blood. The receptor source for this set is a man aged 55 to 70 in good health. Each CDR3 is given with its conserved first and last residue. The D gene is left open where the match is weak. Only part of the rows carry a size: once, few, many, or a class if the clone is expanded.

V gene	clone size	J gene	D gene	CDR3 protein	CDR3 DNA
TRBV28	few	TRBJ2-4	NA	CASSVDKVGIQYF	TGTGCCAGCAGTGTAGATAAGGTCGGCATTCAGTACTTC
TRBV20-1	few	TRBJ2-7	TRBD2	CSARTTSGRSYEQYF	TGCAGTGCTAGAACTACTAGCGGGAGGTCCTACGAGCAGTACTTC
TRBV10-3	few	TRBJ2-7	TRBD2	CAIAGGGGYEQYF	TGTGCCATCGCAGGCGGGGGGGGCTACGAGCAGTACTTC
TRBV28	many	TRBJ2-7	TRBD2	CASSGLAGNEQYF	TGTGCCAGCAGCGGACTAGCGGGAAACGAGCAGTACTTC
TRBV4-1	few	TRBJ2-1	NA	CASSPLSWGEQFF	TGCGCCAGCAGCCCCCTGTCATGGGGTGAGCAGTTCTTC
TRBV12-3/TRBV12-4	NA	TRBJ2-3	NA	CASSPRRTPGDTQYF	TGTGCCAGCAGCCCTAGGAGGACTCCAGGGGATACGCAGTATTTT
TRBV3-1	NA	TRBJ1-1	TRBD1	CASSQTGGAGNTEAFF	TGTGCCAGCAGCCAGACAGGGGGCGCAGGGAACACTGAAGCTTTCTTT
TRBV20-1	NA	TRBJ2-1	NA	CSAPRLEGWNEQFF	TGCAGTGCGCCTAGACTAGAGGGGTGGAATGAGCAGTTCTTC
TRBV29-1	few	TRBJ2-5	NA	CSVVGPQGNQETQYF	TGCAGCGTTGTTGGCCCCCAGGGAAACCAAGAGACCCAGTACTTC
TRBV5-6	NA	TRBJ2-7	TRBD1	CASSFWATGERSYEQYF	TGTGCCAGCAGCTTTTGGGCCACAGGGGAAAGGTCCTACGAGCAGTACTTC
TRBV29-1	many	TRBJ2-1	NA	CSVFHNEQFF	TGCAGCGTCTTCCACAATGAGCAGTTCTTC
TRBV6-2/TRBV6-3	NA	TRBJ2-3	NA	CASGTGPGSDTQYF	TGTGCCAGCGGAACAGGTCCCGGCTCAGATACGCAGTATTTT
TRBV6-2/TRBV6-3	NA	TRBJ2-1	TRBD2	CASSSLASGMFSSYNEQFF	TGTGCCAGCAGTTCCCTTGCTAGCGGGATGTTTAGCTCCTACAATGAGCAGTTCTTC
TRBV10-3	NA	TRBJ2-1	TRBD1	CAISALQGTGDYNEQFF	TGTGCCATCAGTGCCCTTCAGGGGACAGGGGATTACAATGAGCAGTTCTTC
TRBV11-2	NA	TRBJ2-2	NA	CASSLQGPRELFF	TGTGCCAGCAGCCTACAGGGACCTAGGGAGCTGTTTTTT
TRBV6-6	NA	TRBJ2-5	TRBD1	CASRAGTGGWDQYF	TGTGCCAGCAGAGCCGGGACAGGGGGTTGGGACCAGTACTTC
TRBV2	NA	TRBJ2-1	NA	CASSDWGRIMEQFF	TGTGCCAGCAGTGACTGGGGACGAATCATGGAGCAGTTCTTC
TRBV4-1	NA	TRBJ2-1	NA	CASSRRLYNEQFF	TGCGCCAGCAGCCGCAGACTGTACAATGAGCAGTTCTTC
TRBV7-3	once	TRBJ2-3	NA	CASSPQIPRATQYF	TGTGCCAGCAGCCCGCAGATCCCCAGGGCTACGCAGTATTTT
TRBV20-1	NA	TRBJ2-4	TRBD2	CSAREGTSDWSIQYF	TGCAGTGCTAGAGAAGGGACTAGCGACTGGAGCATTCAGTACTTC
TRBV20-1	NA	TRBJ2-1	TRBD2	CSASSTSGSIGEQFF	TGCAGTGCTAGCAGCACTAGCGGGAGTATAGGTGAGCAGTTCTTC
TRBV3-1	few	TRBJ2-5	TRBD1	CASSQVGQGETQYF	TGTGCCAGCAGCCAAGTGGGACAGGGAGAGACCCAGTACTTC
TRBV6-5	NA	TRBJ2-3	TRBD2	CASRRLAINLGDTQYF	TGTGCCAGCAGACGACTAGCGATCAACCTCGGGGATACGCAGTATTTT
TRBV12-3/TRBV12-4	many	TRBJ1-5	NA	CASSFSSNQPQHF	TGTGCCAGCAGTTTCAGTAGCAATCAGCCCCAGCATTTT
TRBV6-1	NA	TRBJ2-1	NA	CASRRTRGGVSYNEQFF	TGTGCCAGCAGGCGAACTAGGGGGGGAGTATCCTACAATGAGCAGTTCTTC
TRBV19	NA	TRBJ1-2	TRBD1	CASTTGTGVDGYTF	TGTGCCAGTACCACCGGGACAGGGGTGGATGGCTACACCTTC
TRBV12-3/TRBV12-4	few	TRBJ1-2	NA	CASSFIGGVNGYTF	TGTGCCAGCAGTTTTATCGGGGGCGTTAATGGCTACACCTTC